These T cell receptor beta chains were read from a single sample in a study of shared clonotypes between healthy human individuals. Sequencing was performed with immunoSEQ multiplex PCR; in TCRdb, only in-frame clones are kept and a portion is missing. The sample records 2 million to 2.5 million clones, around 90% being singletons. The sample comprised naive CD4+ T cells from PBMCs. The receptors were gathered from a man between 18 and 35 years old in good health. Some clones in this sample may be carry-over from other donors' samples. Each CDR3 is given with its conserved first and last residue. Each record gives: D gene, V gene, clone size, J gene, CDR3 protein, CDR3 DNA. The D gene is left open where the match is weak. Only some rows state a clone size, as once, few, many or a class for expanded clones.

D gene: NA
V gene: TRBV5-4
clone size: once
J gene: TRBJ2-7
CDR3 protein: CASSLGGVYEQYF
CDR3 DNA: TGTGCCAGCAGCTTGGGTGGGGTCTACGAGCAGTACTTC

D gene: NA
V gene: TRBV28
clone size: NA
J gene: TRBJ2-5
CDR3 protein: CASSRGDRLQETQYF
CDR3 DNA: TGTGCCAGCAGTCGCGGGGACAGACTTCAAGAGACCCAGTACTTC

D gene: NA
V gene: TRBV10-2
clone size: NA
J gene: TRBJ2-3
CDR3 protein: CASSESIASILKGHTDTQYF
CDR3 DNA: TGCGCCAGCAGTGAGTCGATCGCATCTATCCTAAAAGGTCACACAGATACGCAGTATTTT

D gene: NA
V gene: TRBV7-9
clone size: NA
J gene: TRBJ2-2
CDR3 protein: CASTEGDLNTGELFF
CDR3 DNA: TGTGCCAGCACCGAGGGGGACCTGAACACCGGGGAGCTGTTTTTT

D gene: NA
V gene: TRBV19
clone size: NA
J gene: TRBJ1-5
CDR3 protein: CASSMGAGNQPQHF
CDR3 DNA: TGTGCCAGTAGTATGGGGGCAGGCAATCAGCCCCAGCATTTT

D gene: TRBD1
V gene: TRBV10-3
clone size: NA
J gene: TRBJ2-7
CDR3 protein: CAIRAHRDRDSYEQYF
CDR3 DNA: TGTGCCATCAGGGCCCACCGGGACAGGGACTCCTACGAGCAGTACTTC

D gene: NA
V gene: TRBV4-1
clone size: NA
J gene: TRBJ1-2
CDR3 protein: CASSQDRILYGYTF
CDR3 DNA: TGCGCCAGCAGCCAAGATCGAATCCTCTATGGCTACACCTTC

D gene: NA
V gene: TRBV6-1
clone size: NA
J gene: TRBJ2-1
CDR3 protein: CASTFGRDRANEQFF
CDR3 DNA: TGTGCCAGCACCTTCGGGAGGGACAGGGCCAATGAGCAGTTCTTC

D gene: NA
V gene: TRBV27
clone size: NA
J gene: TRBJ2-3
CDR3 protein: CASSLQGDYTSQYF
CDR3 DNA: TGTGCCAGCAGTTTACAGGGCGACTATACGTCGCAGTATTTT

D gene: NA
V gene: TRBV29-1
clone size: once
J gene: TRBJ2-5
CDR3 protein: CSVPLVETQYF
CDR3 DNA: TGCAGCGTTCCCCTAGTGGAGACCCAGTACTTC

D gene: TRBD2
V gene: TRBV7-9
clone size: NA
J gene: TRBJ2-7
CDR3 protein: CASSPRGLAGVNEQYF
CDR3 DNA: TGTGCCAGCAGCCCAAGGGGGCTAGCGGGAGTGAACGAGCAGTACTTC

D gene: TRBD2
V gene: TRBV9
clone size: NA
J gene: TRBJ2-1
CDR3 protein: CASSVKLAGAGNEQFF
CDR3 DNA: TGTGCCAGCAGCGTTAAACTAGCGGGAGCGGGGAATGAGCAGTTCTTC

D gene: NA
V gene: TRBV28
clone size: once
J gene: TRBJ1-5
CDR3 protein: CASSFVDSQGSNQPQHF
CDR3 DNA: TGTGCCAGCAGTTTTGTGGACAGCCAGGGGAGCAATCAGCCCCAGCATTTT

D gene: NA
V gene: TRBV5-6
clone size: NA
J gene: TRBJ1-1
CDR3 protein: CASSLRLRGTEAFF
CDR3 DNA: TGTGCCAGCAGCTTGAGACTAAGAGGTACTGAAGCTTTCTTT

D gene: NA
V gene: TRBV2
clone size: NA
J gene: TRBJ1-5
CDR3 protein: CASSPTVQPQHF
CDR3 DNA: TGTGCCAGCAGTCCGACGGTCCAGCCCCAGCATTTT

D gene: NA
V gene: TRBV5-1
clone size: few
J gene: TRBJ2-1
CDR3 protein: CASSLPSSYNEQFF
CDR3 DNA: TGCGCCAGCAGCTTGCCTAGCTCCTACAATGAGCAGTTCTTC

D gene: TRBD2
V gene: TRBV27
clone size: NA
J gene: TRBJ2-7
CDR3 protein: CASTPGGTSRRSEQYF
CDR3 DNA: TGTGCCAGCACCCCGGGGGGGACTAGCAGGAGGTCCGAGCAGTACTTC

D gene: NA
V gene: TRBV6-4
clone size: NA
J gene: TRBJ1-5
CDR3 protein: CASRGGPVGNQPQHF
CDR3 DNA: TGTGCCAGCAGAGGAGGGCCCGTGGGCAATCAGCCCCAGCATTTT

D gene: NA
V gene: TRBV6-5
clone size: NA
J gene: TRBJ2-7
CDR3 protein: CASSYGRGVGEQYF
CDR3 DNA: TGTGCCAGCAGTTACGGCAGGGGGGTTGGCGAGCAGTACTTC

D gene: NA
V gene: TRBV7-2
clone size: once
J gene: TRBJ2-7
CDR3 protein: CASSLGQTLSSYEQYF
CDR3 DNA: TGTGCCAGCAGCTTAGGGCAGACACTGAGCTCCTACGAGCAGTACTTC

D gene: NA
V gene: TRBV2
clone size: NA
J gene: TRBJ2-5
CDR3 protein: CASSESRTQETQYF
CDR3 DNA: TGTGCCAGCAGTGAATCTCGGACCCAAGAGACCCAGTACTTC

D gene: NA
V gene: TRBV10-3
clone size: NA
J gene: TRBJ2-1
CDR3 protein: CAISPDGYSYNEQFF
CDR3 DNA: TGTGCCATCAGTCCGGACGGATACTCCTACAATGAGCAGTTCTTC

D gene: NA
V gene: TRBV7-2
clone size: NA
J gene: TRBJ2-1
CDR3 protein: CASSLAVSSYNEQFF
CDR3 DNA: TGTGCCAGCAGCTTAGCGGTAAGCTCCTACAATGAGCAGTTCTTC

D gene: NA
V gene: TRBV7-8
clone size: NA
J gene: TRBJ1-4
CDR3 protein: CASSFGGGEGKLFF
CDR3 DNA: TGTGCCAGCAGCTTCGGCGGGGGGGAAGGAAAACTGTTTTTT

D gene: NA
V gene: TRBV9
clone size: NA
J gene: TRBJ2-1
CDR3 protein: CASSPRGLNYNEQFF
CDR3 DNA: TGTGCCAGCAGCCCACGGGGCCTTAACTACAATGAGCAGTTCTTC

D gene: TRBD1
V gene: TRBV10-1
clone size: once
J gene: TRBJ2-7
CDR3 protein: CASSELRDRGLYEQYF
CDR3 DNA: TGCGCCAGCAGTGAGTTGCGGGACAGGGGCCTCTACGAGCAGTACTTC

D gene: NA
V gene: TRBV5-1
clone size: NA
J gene: TRBJ2-1
CDR3 protein: CASSLGGPRLHNEQFF
CDR3 DNA: TGCGCCAGCAGCTTGGGGGGGCCGAGACTCCACAATGAGCAGTTCTTC

D gene: TRBD1
V gene: TRBV5-1
clone size: few
J gene: TRBJ1-2
CDR3 protein: CASSPDRIFGYTF
CDR3 DNA: TGCGCCAGCAGCCCGGACAGGATCTTTGGCTACACCTTC

D gene: NA
V gene: TRBV9
clone size: once
J gene: TRBJ2-7
CDR3 protein: CASSVDPATSVEQYF
CDR3 DNA: TGTGCCAGCAGCGTAGACCCTGCCACGTCCGTCGAGCAGTACTTC

D gene: TRBD1
V gene: TRBV7-2
clone size: NA
J gene: TRBJ1-2
CDR3 protein: CASNRQGANYGYTF
CDR3 DNA: TGTGCCAGCAACCGACAGGGGGCGAATTATGGCTACACCTTC

D gene: NA
V gene: TRBV4-1
clone size: NA
J gene: TRBJ2-7
CDR3 protein: CASSQVVDFRAYEQYF
CDR3 DNA: TGCGCCAGCAGCCAAGTTGTGGACTTCCGAGCCTACGAGCAGTACTTC

D gene: NA
V gene: TRBV7-2
clone size: NA
J gene: TRBJ2-7
CDR3 protein: CASSRNRVTYEQYF
CDR3 DNA: TGTGCCAGCAGCCGGAACAGGGTAACCTACGAGCAGTACTTC

D gene: TRBD1
V gene: TRBV4-1
clone size: NA
J gene: TRBJ2-7
CDR3 protein: CASSQGSGTGPEQYF
CDR3 DNA: TGCGCCAGCAGCCAAGGTTCCGGGACAGGGCCCGAGCAGTACTTC

D gene: TRBD1
V gene: TRBV6-6
clone size: few
J gene: TRBJ1-5
CDR3 protein: CASSMDRSNQPQHF
CDR3 DNA: TGTGCCAGCAGTATGGACAGGAGCAATCAGCCCCAGCATTTT

D gene: NA
V gene: TRBV19
clone size: NA
J gene: TRBJ2-6
CDR3 protein: CASSRAGRTGANVLTF
CDR3 DNA: TGTGCCAGTAGTAGGGCAGGGCGGACTGGGGCCAACGTCCTGACTTTC

D gene: NA
V gene: TRBV5-1
clone size: once
J gene: TRBJ2-7
CDR3 protein: CASSLIPGPPLYEQYF
CDR3 DNA: TGCGCCAGCAGCTTAATACCCGGGCCCCCTCTCTACGAGCAGTACTTC

D gene: NA
V gene: TRBV6-1
clone size: NA
J gene: TRBJ2-1
CDR3 protein: CASSELGGNEQFF
CDR3 DNA: TGTGCCAGCAGTGAATTAGGGGGGAATGAGCAGTTCTTC

D gene: NA
V gene: TRBV19
clone size: NA
J gene: TRBJ2-1
CDR3 protein: CASSIWAGRRDEQFF
CDR3 DNA: TGTGCCAGTAGTATCTGGGCCGGCCGTCGCGATGAGCAGTTCTTC

D gene: NA
V gene: TRBV28
clone size: NA
J gene: TRBJ2-7
CDR3 protein: CASTFGTAAYEQYF
CDR3 DNA: TGTGCCAGCACCTTCGGAACGGCAGCCTACGAGCAGTACTTC

D gene: NA
V gene: TRBV5-1
clone size: NA
J gene: TRBJ1-4
CDR3 protein: CASRQAPNEKLFF
CDR3 DNA: TGCGCCAGCAGGCAGGCTCCTAATGAAAAACTGTTTTTT

D gene: TRBD1
V gene: TRBV7-6
clone size: NA
J gene: TRBJ2-7
CDR3 protein: CASSPLGQGTHEQYF
CDR3 DNA: TGTGCCAGCAGCCCGCTGGGACAGGGGACCCACGAGCAGTACTTC

D gene: TRBD2
V gene: TRBV18
clone size: once
J gene: TRBJ2-1
CDR3 protein: CASSPGLAGGNEQFF
CDR3 DNA: TGTGCCAGCTCACCGGGACTAGCGGGAGGCAATGAGCAGTTCTTC

D gene: NA
V gene: TRBV20-1
clone size: NA
J gene: TRBJ2-5
CDR3 protein: CSAQETQYF
CDR3 DNA: TGCAGTGCGCAAGAGACCCAGTACTTC

D gene: NA
V gene: TRBV19
clone size: once
J gene: TRBJ1-2
CDR3 protein: CASSIMTASYGYTF
CDR3 DNA: TGTGCCAGTAGTATAATGACAGCTTCTTATGGCTACACCTTC

D gene: NA
V gene: TRBV19
clone size: NA
J gene: TRBJ2-2
CDR3 protein: CASSVYDTGELFF
CDR3 DNA: TGTGCCAGTAGCGTCTACGACACCGGGGAGCTGTTTTTT

D gene: TRBD2
V gene: TRBV5-4
clone size: NA
J gene: TRBJ2-2
CDR3 protein: CASTTSGGTGELFF
CDR3 DNA: TGTGCCAGCACCACTAGCGGGGGAACCGGGGAGCTGTTTTTT

D gene: TRBD1
V gene: TRBV28
clone size: NA
J gene: TRBJ1-2
CDR3 protein: CASSPDRVHGYTF
CDR3 DNA: TGTGCCAGCAGCCCCGACAGGGTGCATGGCTACACCTTC

D gene: NA
V gene: TRBV7-9
clone size: few
J gene: TRBJ1-1
CDR3 protein: CASSSRERGTEAFF
CDR3 DNA: TGTGCCAGCAGCTCTCGGGAGAGGGGCACTGAAGCTTTCTTT

D gene: TRBD2
V gene: TRBV7-9
clone size: once
J gene: TRBJ2-1
CDR3 protein: CASSFGTSGPYNEQFF
CDR3 DNA: TGTGCCAGCAGCTTCGGGACTAGCGGACCTTACAATGAGCAGTTCTTC

D gene: NA
V gene: TRBV18
clone size: NA
J gene: TRBJ2-2
CDR3 protein: CASSPIESPTGELFF
CDR3 DNA: TGTGCCAGCTCACCCATAGAAAGCCCCACCGGGGAGCTGTTTTTT

D gene: NA
V gene: TRBV7-9
clone size: few
J gene: TRBJ2-5
CDR3 protein: CASSPRGETQYF
CDR3 DNA: TGTGCCAGCAGCCCACGTGGGGAGACCCAGTACTTC

D gene: NA
V gene: TRBV14
clone size: once
J gene: TRBJ2-2
CDR3 protein: CASSQWGAGAYTGELFF
CDR3 DNA: TGTGCCAGCAGCCAATGGGGCGCCGGGGCGTACACCGGGGAGCTGTTTTTT

D gene: TRBD2
V gene: TRBV7-3
clone size: NA
J gene: TRBJ2-1
CDR3 protein: CASSLGRLAGSNVEQFF
CDR3 DNA: TGTGCCAGCAGCCTAGGTCGACTAGCGGGATCCAACGTGGAGCAGTTCTTC

D gene: NA
V gene: TRBV28
clone size: NA
J gene: TRBJ1-1
CDR3 protein: CASTRSDGDFGAFF
CDR3 DNA: TGTGCCAGCACCAGATCGGACGGGGATTTCGGGGCTTTCTTT

D gene: TRBD2
V gene: TRBV19
clone size: once
J gene: TRBJ2-1
CDR3 protein: CASSIDGRTRSFQNEQFF
CDR3 DNA: TGTGCCAGTAGTATAGACGGGAGGACCCGCTCGTTTCAAAATGAGCAGTTCTTC

D gene: NA
V gene: TRBV28
clone size: NA
J gene: TRBJ2-2
CDR3 protein: CASSLTLTNTGELFF
CDR3 DNA: TGTGCCAGCAGTTTGACACTGACGAACACCGGGGAGCTGTTTTTT

D gene: TRBD1
V gene: TRBV4-3
clone size: NA
J gene: TRBJ2-3
CDR3 protein: CASSPRTGGATDTQYF
CDR3 DNA: TGCGCCAGCAGCCCCAGGACAGGGGGCGCGACAGATACGCAGTATTTT

D gene: NA
V gene: TRBV2
clone size: NA
J gene: TRBJ2-1
CDR3 protein: CASSPESAGEQFF
CDR3 DNA: TGTGCCAGCAGCCCCGAATCAGCCGGTGAGCAGTTCTTC

D gene: NA
V gene: TRBV30
clone size: NA
J gene: TRBJ1-1
CDR3 protein: CAWSRMVNTEAFF
CDR3 DNA: TGTGCCTGGTCCCGAATGGTAAACACTGAAGCTTTCTTT